This TCR beta chain was obtained from a study of Graves' ophthalmopathy and Graves' hyperthyroidism. Study-level background: Calling hyperthyroidism stable required that no ophthalmopathy show up within 18 months of follow-up.

This clonotype appeared many times. The antigen is undetermined. Other autoimmune diseases, uncontrolled infections, pregnancy and lactation each led to patient exclusion. Investigators amplified TCR beta CDR3 regions from RNA transcripts. A first-round RT-PCR used HTBI primers, followed by a second-round multiplex PCR. A single record per CDR3 protein comes from TCRdb applying MiXCR to the multiplex PCR reads. The sample carries around 1.1 million distinct CDR3 sequences, less than 45% recorded once. Study conclusions and caveats: The study's model predicted ophthalmopathy progression at 65% to 71% sensitivity and 72% to 75% specificity. Most thyroid-expanded clonotypes exceeding 0.001 frequency were also found in blood.

CDR3 size: 17 residues. Germline CDR1 is SGHKS and CDR2 is YYEKEE (reference sequence). V gave up 2 bases and J gave up 6 bases, with 23 bases separating them. The V and J genes are TRBV5-5 and TRBJ1-2; possibly TRBD1 for D (5 bases). Sequenced input: peripheral blood or thyroid tissue (not recorded which). The clonotype comes from an adult man with Graves' hyperthyroidism. The CDR3 bases are TGTGCCAGCAGCTTAGTACCGCGGCTTACAGGAAACAATGGCTACACCTTC. This sequence encodes CASSLVPRLTGNNGYTF.